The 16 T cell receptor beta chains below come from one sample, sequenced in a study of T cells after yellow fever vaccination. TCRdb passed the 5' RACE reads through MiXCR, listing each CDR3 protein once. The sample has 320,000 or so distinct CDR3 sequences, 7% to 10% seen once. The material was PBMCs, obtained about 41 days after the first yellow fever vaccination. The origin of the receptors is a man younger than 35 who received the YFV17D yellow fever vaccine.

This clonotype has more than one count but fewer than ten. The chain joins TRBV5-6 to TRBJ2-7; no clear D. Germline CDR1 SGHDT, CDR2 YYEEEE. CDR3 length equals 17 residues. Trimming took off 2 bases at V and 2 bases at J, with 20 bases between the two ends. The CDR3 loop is CASSFGLPLGRTYEQYF. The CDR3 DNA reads TGTGCCAGCAGCTTCGGCCTTCCACTGGGAAGAACCTACGAGCAGTACTTC.

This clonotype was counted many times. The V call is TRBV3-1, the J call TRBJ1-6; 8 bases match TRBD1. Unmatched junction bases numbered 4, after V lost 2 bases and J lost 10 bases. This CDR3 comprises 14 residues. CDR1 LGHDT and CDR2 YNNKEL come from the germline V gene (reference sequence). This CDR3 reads CASSQTGGRSPLHF. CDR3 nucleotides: TGTGCCAGCAGCCAAACAGGGGGAAGATCACCCCTCCACTTT.

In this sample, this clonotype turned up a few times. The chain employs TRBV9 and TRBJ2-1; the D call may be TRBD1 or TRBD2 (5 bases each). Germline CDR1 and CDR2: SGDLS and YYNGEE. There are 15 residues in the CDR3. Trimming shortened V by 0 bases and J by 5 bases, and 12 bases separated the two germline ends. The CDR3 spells CASSVGGTLNNEQFF. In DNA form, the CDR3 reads TGTGCCAGCAGCGTAGGAGGGACCCTTAACAATGAGCAGTTCTTC.

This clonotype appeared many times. CDR3 protein: CATSVDRGRTEAFF. The CDR3, as DNA: TGTGCCACCAGCGTCGACAGGGGGAGGACTGAAGCTTTCTTT. The V and J genes are TRBV15 and TRBJ1-1; 9 bases are shared with TRBD1. The CDR3 spans 14 residues. Germline V gives CDR1 LNHNV, CDR2 YYDKDF (reference sequence). V lost 5 bases to trimming and J lost 5 bases; unmatched junction nucleotides: 6.

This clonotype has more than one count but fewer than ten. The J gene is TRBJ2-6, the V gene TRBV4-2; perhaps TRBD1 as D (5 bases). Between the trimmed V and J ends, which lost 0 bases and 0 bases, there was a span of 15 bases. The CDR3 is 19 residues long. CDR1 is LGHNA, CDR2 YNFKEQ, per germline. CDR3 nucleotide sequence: TGTGCCAGCAGCCAAGAGGCAGGGTCCCGGGCCTCTGGGGCCAACGTCCTGACTTTC. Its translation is CASSQEAGSRASGANVLTF.

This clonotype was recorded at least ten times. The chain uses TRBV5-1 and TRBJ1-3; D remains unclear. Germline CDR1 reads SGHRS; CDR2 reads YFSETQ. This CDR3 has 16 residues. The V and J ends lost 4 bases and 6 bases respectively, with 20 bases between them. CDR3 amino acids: CASSVGWSQQLNTIYF. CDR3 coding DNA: TGCGCCAGCAGCGTGGGTTGGAGCCAGCAGTTAAACACCATATATTTT.

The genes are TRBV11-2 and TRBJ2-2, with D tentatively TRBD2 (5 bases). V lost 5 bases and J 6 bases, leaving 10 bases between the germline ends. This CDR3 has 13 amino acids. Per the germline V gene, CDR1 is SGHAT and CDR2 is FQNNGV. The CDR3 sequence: CASSPIGAGELFF. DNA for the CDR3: TGTGCCAGCAGCCCCATCGGGGCCGGGGAGCTGTTTTTT.

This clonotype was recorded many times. The CDR3 DNA is TGCGCCAGCAGCCAAAACACCGGGGAGCTGTTTTTT. Translation gives CASSQNTGELFF. The chain recombines TRBV5-1 with TRBJ2-2; D is ambiguous. Germline lookup yields CDR1 SGHRS and CDR2 YFSETQ. This CDR3 region has 12 residues. V shed 4 bases and J shed 2 bases, with 3 bases lying between them.

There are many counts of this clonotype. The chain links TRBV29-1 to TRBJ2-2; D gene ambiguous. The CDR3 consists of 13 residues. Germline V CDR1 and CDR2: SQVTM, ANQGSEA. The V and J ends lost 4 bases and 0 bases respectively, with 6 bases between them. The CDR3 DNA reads TGCAGCGTTGGGAAAACGAACACCGGGGAGCTGTTTTTT. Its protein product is CSVGKTNTGELFF.

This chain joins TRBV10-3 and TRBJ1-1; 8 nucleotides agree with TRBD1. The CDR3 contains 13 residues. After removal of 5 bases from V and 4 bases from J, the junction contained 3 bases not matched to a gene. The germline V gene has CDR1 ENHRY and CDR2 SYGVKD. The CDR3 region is CAISRTGSTEAFF. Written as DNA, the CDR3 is TGTGCCATCAGTAGGACAGGGTCCACTGAAGCTTTCTTT.

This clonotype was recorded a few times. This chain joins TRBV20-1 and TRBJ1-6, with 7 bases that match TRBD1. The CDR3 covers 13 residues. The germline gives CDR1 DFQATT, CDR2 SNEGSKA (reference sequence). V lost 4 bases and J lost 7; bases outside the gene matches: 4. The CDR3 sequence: CSAIRQGNSPLHF. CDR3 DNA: TGCAGTGCTATAAGACAGGGAAATTCACCCCTCCACTTT.

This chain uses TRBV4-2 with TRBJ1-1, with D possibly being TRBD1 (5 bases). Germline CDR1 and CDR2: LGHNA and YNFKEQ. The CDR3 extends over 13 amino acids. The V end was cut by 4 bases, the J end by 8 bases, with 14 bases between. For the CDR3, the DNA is TGTGCCAGCAGCCCAGGGACTGGTCAGGAAGCTTTCTTT. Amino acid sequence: CASSPGTGQEAFF.

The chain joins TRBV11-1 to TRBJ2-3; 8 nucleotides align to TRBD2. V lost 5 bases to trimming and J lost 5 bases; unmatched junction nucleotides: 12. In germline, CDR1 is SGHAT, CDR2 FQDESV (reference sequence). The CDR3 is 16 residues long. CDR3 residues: CASSLRAAGGIDTQYF. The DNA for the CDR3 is TGTGCCAGCAGCCTCCGGGCGGCGGGGGGAATAGATACGCAGTATTTT.

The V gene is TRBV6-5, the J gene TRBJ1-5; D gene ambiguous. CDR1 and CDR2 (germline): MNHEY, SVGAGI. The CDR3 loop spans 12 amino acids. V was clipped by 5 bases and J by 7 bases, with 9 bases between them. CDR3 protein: CASSPSGQPQHF. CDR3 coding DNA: TGTGCCAGCAGTCCCAGTGGCCAGCCCCAGCATTTT.

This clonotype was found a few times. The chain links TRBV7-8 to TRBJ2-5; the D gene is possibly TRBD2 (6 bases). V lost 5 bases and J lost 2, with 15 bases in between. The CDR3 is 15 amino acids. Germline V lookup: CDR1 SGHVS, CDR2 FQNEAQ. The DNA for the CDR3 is TGTGCCAGCAGCCATGATGGGACTGAACAAGAGACCCAGTACTTC. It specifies CASSHDGTEQETQYF.

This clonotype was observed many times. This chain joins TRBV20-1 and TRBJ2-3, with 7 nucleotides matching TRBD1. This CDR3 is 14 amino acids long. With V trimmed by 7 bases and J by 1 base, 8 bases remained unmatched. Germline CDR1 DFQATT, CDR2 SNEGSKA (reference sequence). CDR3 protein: CSGAKGARTDTQYF. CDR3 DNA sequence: TGCAGTGGGGCCAAGGGGGCGCGCACAGATACGCAGTATTTT.